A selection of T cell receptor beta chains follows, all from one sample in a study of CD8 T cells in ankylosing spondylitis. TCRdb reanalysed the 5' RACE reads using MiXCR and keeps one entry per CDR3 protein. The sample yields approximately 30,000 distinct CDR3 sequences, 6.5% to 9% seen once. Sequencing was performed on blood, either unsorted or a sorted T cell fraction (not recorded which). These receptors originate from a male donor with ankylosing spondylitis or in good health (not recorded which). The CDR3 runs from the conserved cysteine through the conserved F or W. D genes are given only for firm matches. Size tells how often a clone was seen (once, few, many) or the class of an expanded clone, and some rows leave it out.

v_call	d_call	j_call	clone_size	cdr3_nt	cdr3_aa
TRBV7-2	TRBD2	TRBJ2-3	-	TGTGCCAGCATAGGGGGACTAGCGGGAGGGAAAGATACGCAGTATTTT	CASIGGLAGGKDTQYF
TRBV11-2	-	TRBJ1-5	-	TGTGCCAGCAGCCCCGCGTGGGGAACGAGCAATCAGCCCCAGCATTTT	CASSPAWGTSNQPQHF
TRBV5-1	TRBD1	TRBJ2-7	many	TGCGCCAGCAGCTCAATAACAGGGGCGGTCTACGAGCAGTACTTC	CASSSITGAVYEQYF
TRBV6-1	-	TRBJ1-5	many	TGTGCCAGGACCCGATTGGGACATCCTAGCAATCAGCCCCAGCATTTT	CARTRLGHPSNQPQHF
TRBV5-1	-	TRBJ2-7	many	TGCGCCAGCAGGAACTCCTACGAGCAGTACTTC	CASRNSYEQYF
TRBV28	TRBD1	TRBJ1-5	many	TGTGCCAGCAGTTCCCCGACAGGGGTCGGCAATCAGCCCCAGCATTTT	CASSSPTGVGNQPQHF
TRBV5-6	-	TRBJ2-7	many	TGTGCCAGCAGCTTTTGGGGGGCGAACAACTACGAGCAGTACTTC	CASSFWGANNYEQYF
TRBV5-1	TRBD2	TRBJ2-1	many	TGCGCCAGCAGCCAGCTAGCGGAGAGAGGTGAGCAGTTCTTC	CASSQLAERGEQFF
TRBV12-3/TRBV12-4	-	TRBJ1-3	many	TGTGCCAGCAGCCACAGTGGAAACACCATATATTTT	CASSHSGNTIYF
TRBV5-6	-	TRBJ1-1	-	TGTGCCAGCAGCTTTACAGGGAACACTGAAGCTTTCTTT	CASSFTGNTEAFF
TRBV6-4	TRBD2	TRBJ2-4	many	TGTGCCAGCAGTGACTCGGCGGGAGGCGGAAACATTCAGTACTTC	CASSDSAGGGNIQYF
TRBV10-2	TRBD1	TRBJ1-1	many	TGCGCCAGCAGTGGTACAGGGGTTGGCACTGAAGCTTTCTTT	CASSGTGVGTEAFF
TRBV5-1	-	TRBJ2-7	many	TGCGCCAGCAGCTTGGCCCACAGGGCTCCCGAGCAGTACTTC	CASSLAHRAPEQYF
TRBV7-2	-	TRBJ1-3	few	TGTGCCAGCAGCTTTATGGAGGCTTTCTCTGGAAACACCATATATTTT	CASSFMEAFSGNTIYF
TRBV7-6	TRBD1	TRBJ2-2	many	TGTGCCAGCAGCTTGGGGACAGGACGCACCGGGGAGCTGTTTTTT	CASSLGTGRTGELFF
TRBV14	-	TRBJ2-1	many	TGTGCCAGCAGCCAAGAGTGGGGGCTATACAATGAGCAGTTCTTC	CASSQEWGLYNEQFF
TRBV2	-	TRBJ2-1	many	TGTGCCAGCAGTGATAATGAGCAGTTCTTC	CASSDNEQFF
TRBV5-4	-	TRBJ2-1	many	TGTGCCAGCAGCTTGGACGGGAGAGGCTACAATGAGCAGTTCTTC	CASSLDGRGYNEQFF
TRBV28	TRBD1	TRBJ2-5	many	TGTGCCACCTCGACAGGGGATCGGGAGACCCAGTACTTC	CATSTGDRETQYF
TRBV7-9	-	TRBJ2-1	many	TGTGCCAGCAGCTTAGCGGAGGTCCCCGTAGCTAATGAGCAGTTCTTC	CASSLAEVPVANEQFF
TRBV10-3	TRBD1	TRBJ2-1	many	TGTGCCATCAGGACCGGGACAGGGGTGGTCTCCTACAATGAGCAGTTCTTC	CAIRTGTGVVSYNEQFF
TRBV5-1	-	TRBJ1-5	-	TGCGCCAGCAGCTGGACGTCTGATCAGCCCCAGCATTTT	CASSWTSDQPQHF